This T cell receptor (beta chain) was identified in a study of response to subunit inactivated influenza vaccine. This clonotype showed up just a few times. Via MiXCR, TCRdb re-called the RT-PCR reads, giving one row per CDR3 protein. The top ten hold about an eighth of the sample, which has fewer than 650,000 distinct CDR3 sequences, over 10% seen once. Sequencing was performed on PBMCs from blood, taken 40 to 50 days after vaccination. The sequence was collected from a man aged 50 to 59 who received an inactivated influenza vaccine.

For the CDR3, the DNA is TGTGCCAGCAGTGACTACATCCAGAGCTCTGGAAACACCATATATTTT. Residues: CASSDYIQSSGNTIYF. The genes are TRBV6-1 and TRBJ1-3; no firm D call. Trimming removed 3 bases from V and 0 bases from J, with 12 bases in between. This CDR3 spans 16 amino acids. The germline gives CDR1 MNHNS, CDR2 SASEGT.